This section outlines one TCR beta chain sequence together with its context. Antigen unknown. Some clones are missing from TCRdb's copy, which holds only in-frame ones; the method was immunoSEQ multiplex PCR. This table has roughly 160,000 clones, roughly 94% appearing once. This sample is drawn from a study of T cell responses to AZD1222 COVID-19 vaccine. At the level of the study: Pooled in the analysis were second doses at about 4 or about 12 weeks.

Study-level results: Spike-wide vaccine-associated CD4 TCRs dominated at 160-218 and 743-854. Donors skewed white British and female; clonal diversity was possibly underestimated. Close to half of spike-specific TCRs reportedly recognize unmutated variant regions.

CDR1 is WNHNN, CDR2 SYGVQD, per germline (reference sequence). The CDR3 spans 13 residues. The V gene lost 4 bases and the J gene lost 6 bases, with 9 bases spanning the gap. The rearrangement joins TRBV10-1 to TRBJ2-2; D unclear. This receptor was taken from an adult in good health. The sample here was peripheral blood, taken on day 0 of AZD1222 vaccination. The CDR3 nucleotides read TGCGCCAGCAGTGTCGGGTCCCCCGGGGAGCTGTTTTTT. As protein: CASSVGSPGELFF.